This TCR beta chain was obtained from a study of blood T cell repertoires in COVID-19. Study-level information: Both acute and convalescent COVID-19 samples were obtained from the United States, Italy and Spain. T cells, B-cell-depleted T cells, or PBMCs provided the cDNA or gDNA that served as material.

In the original processing: Reference gene primer amplification gave nucleated cell count estimates. Here immunoSEQ multiplex PCR was the method, and the copy in TCRdb shows in-frame clones only, minus some. For V, J and clone size, that table is used; D and trimming come from the DNA. The sample lists about 270,000 clones; roughly 90% were seen once. V lost 6 bases and J 3 bases, leaving 33 bases between the germline ends. The germline gives CDR1 MNHEY, CDR2 SVGEGT. The CDR3 consists of 20 residues. The source material was PBMCs or T cells enriched from blood (not recorded which). The chain has TRBV6-2 or TRBV6-3 and TRBJ2-7; D is perhaps TRBD1 (6 bases). This receptor was identified in a woman aged 50 to 60 who had recovered from COVID-19. CDR3 region: CASSVIPPVDSPRRFYEQYF. For the CDR3, the DNA is TGTGCCAGCAGCGTGATCCCCCCAGTGGACAGTCCTAGGAGGTTCTACGAGCAGTACTTC.